This TCR beta chain was sequenced in a study of response to subunit inactivated influenza vaccine. TCRdb re-derived calls from the RT-PCR reads in MiXCR, one entry per CDR3 protein. The sample includes around 530,000 distinct CDR3 sequences, about an eighth of them seen just once. Germline V gives CDR1 SEHNR, CDR2 FQNEAQ (reference sequence). V was cut by 3 bases and J by 8 bases, with 5 bases left in between. The CDR3 covers 11 residues. Study-wide findings and caveats: Each seasonal influenza vaccination, the authors suggested, recruits few new T cells.

At least ten counts were recorded for this clonotype. Antigen: not known. Sequenced material: PBMCs from blood, taken on the day of vaccination. This clonotype was sampled from a man aged 45-60 years who received an inactivated influenza vaccine. The chain employs TRBV7-9 and TRBJ2-1; unclear D gene. Here the CDR3 reads CASSLIDEQFF. CDR3 nucleotide sequence: TGTGCCAGCAGCTTGATAGATGAGCAGTTCTTC.